A selection of T cell receptor beta chains follows, all from one sample in a study of shared clonotypes between healthy human individuals. Profiled with immunoSEQ multiplex PCR; TCRdb holds only in-frame clones, not every one. The data show about 2.4 million clones, with roughly 92% seen just once and over 0.12% held by the top ten. The sample comprised naive CD4+ T cells sorted from blood. Receptors originate from a man in his late teens or twenties in good health. Both conserved end residues are part of each CDR3. Each record gives: V gene, clone size, D gene, J gene, CDR3 protein, CDR3 DNA. D genes are given only for firm matches. Size is stated for part of the rows, as once, few or many counts, or as a class when the clone is expanded.

v_call: TRBV14; clone_size: .; d_call: TRBD2; j_call: TRBJ2-3; cdr3_aa: CASSPLAFAGGPGSTDTQYF; cdr3_nt: TGTGCCAGCAGCCCCCTTGCTTTCGCGGGAGGGCCGGGGTCCACAGATACGCAGTATTTT
v_call: TRBV7-9; clone_size: .; d_call: .; j_call: TRBJ2-3; cdr3_aa: CASSNLGPDTQYF; cdr3_nt: TGTGCCAGCAGCAACCTAGGCCCAGATACGCAGTATTTT
v_call: TRBV28; clone_size: .; d_call: .; j_call: TRBJ1-1; cdr3_aa: CASSSGEAFF; cdr3_nt: TGTGCCAGCAGTTCTGGAGAAGCTTTCTTT
v_call: TRBV15; clone_size: .; d_call: TRBD1; j_call: TRBJ2-3; cdr3_aa: CATSRGTGVSGDTQYF; cdr3_nt: TGTGCCACCAGCAGAGGGACAGGGGTTAGTGGAGATACGCAGTATTTT
v_call: TRBV5-1; clone_size: .; d_call: .; j_call: TRBJ1-1; cdr3_aa: CASSLGGDTEAFF; cdr3_nt: TGCGCCAGCAGCTTGGGCGGCGACACTGAAGCTTTCTTT
v_call: TRBV27; clone_size: .; d_call: .; j_call: TRBJ1-2; cdr3_aa: CASSLSSDGTRYGYTF; cdr3_nt: TGTGCCAGCAGTTTATCCTCGGACGGGACTAGATATGGCTACACCTTC
v_call: TRBV10-1; clone_size: .; d_call: .; j_call: TRBJ2-7; cdr3_aa: CASSDGAGPYEQYF; cdr3_nt: TGCGCCAGCAGTGATGGGGCAGGGCCCTACGAGCAGTACTTC
v_call: TRBV7-3; clone_size: .; d_call: TRBD1; j_call: TRBJ2-1; cdr3_aa: CASSPGDRVNEQFF; cdr3_nt: TGTGCCAGCAGCCCTGGGGACAGGGTCAATGAGCAGTTCTTC
v_call: TRBV5-4; clone_size: .; d_call: .; j_call: TRBJ1-5; cdr3_aa: CASSLLYGGNSNQPQHF; cdr3_nt: TGTGCCAGCAGCTTACTTTACGGCGGTAATAGCAATCAGCCCCAGCATTTT
v_call: TRBV30; clone_size: .; d_call: .; j_call: TRBJ1-2; cdr3_aa: CAWTTANYGYTF; cdr3_nt: TGTGCCTGGACGACGGCTAACTATGGCTACACCTTC
v_call: TRBV5-1; clone_size: once; d_call: .; j_call: TRBJ2-2; cdr3_aa: CASSRDPNTGELFF; cdr3_nt: TGCGCCAGCAGCCGGGACCCGAACACCGGGGAGCTGTTTTTT
v_call: TRBV10-3; clone_size: .; d_call: .; j_call: TRBJ2-5; cdr3_aa: CAISEDPSGTQYF; cdr3_nt: TGTGCCATCAGTGAGGACCCATCAGGGACCCAGTACTTC
v_call: TRBV10-3; clone_size: once; d_call: .; j_call: TRBJ2-1; cdr3_aa: CAIRAGTNSYNEQFF; cdr3_nt: TGTGCCATCAGAGCCGGGACGAACTCCTACAATGAGCAGTTCTTC
v_call: TRBV30; clone_size: .; d_call: .; j_call: TRBJ1-5; cdr3_aa: CAWGISPGNQPQHF; cdr3_nt: TGTGCCTGGGGGATAAGTCCGGGGAATCAGCCCCAGCATTTT
v_call: TRBV27; clone_size: .; d_call: .; j_call: TRBJ2-7; cdr3_aa: CASSLNLGLGYEQYF; cdr3_nt: TGTGCCAGCAGTTTAAATTTGGGACTGGGTTACGAGCAGTACTTC
v_call: TRBV6-5; clone_size: few; d_call: .; j_call: TRBJ2-7; cdr3_aa: CASRRDSGRGEQYF; cdr3_nt: TGTGCCAGCAGACGGGATTCAGGAAGAGGCGAGCAGTACTTC
v_call: TRBV5-4; clone_size: .; d_call: .; j_call: TRBJ2-7; cdr3_aa: CASSAASGGFAPYEQYF; cdr3_nt: TGTGCCAGCAGCGCGGCGTCGGGGGGCTTTGCGCCCTACGAGCAGTACTTC
v_call: TRBV20-1; clone_size: .; d_call: .; j_call: TRBJ1-1; cdr3_aa: CSASLGSEAFF; cdr3_nt: TGCAGTGCCTCGTTGGGGTCTGAAGCTTTCTTT
v_call: TRBV30; clone_size: .; d_call: .; j_call: TRBJ2-7; cdr3_aa: CAWSVGQVRPTYEQYF; cdr3_nt: TGTGCCTGGAGTGTAGGGCAGGTCCGCCCCACGTACGAGCAGTACTTC
v_call: TRBV18; clone_size: .; d_call: .; j_call: TRBJ2-7; cdr3_aa: CASSPDMNSYEQYF; cdr3_nt: TGTGCCAGCTCACCAGATATGAATTCCTACGAGCAGTACTTC
v_call: TRBV19; clone_size: once; d_call: .; j_call: TRBJ2-3; cdr3_aa: CASSIGRWPQGLDTQYF; cdr3_nt: TGTGCCAGTAGTATAGGTCGCTGGCCCCAGGGTTTAGATACGCAGTATTTT
v_call: TRBV11-2; clone_size: .; d_call: .; j_call: TRBJ2-5; cdr3_aa: CASTLRLSGETQYF; cdr3_nt: TGTGCCAGCACCTTACGTCTCAGTGGGGAGACCCAGTACTTC
v_call: TRBV18; clone_size: .; d_call: TRBD2; j_call: TRBJ2-3; cdr3_aa: CASSPLLLAGGPADTQYF; cdr3_nt: TGTGCCAGCTCACCACTCCTACTAGCGGGGGGGCCGGCAGATACGCAGTATTTT
v_call: TRBV18; clone_size: .; d_call: .; j_call: TRBJ2-5; cdr3_aa: CASSPGVRETQYF; cdr3_nt: TGTGCCAGCTCACCAGGTGTCAGGGAGACCCAGTACTTC
v_call: TRBV11-3; clone_size: once; d_call: .; j_call: TRBJ2-7; cdr3_aa: CASSQGSYEQYF; cdr3_nt: TGTGCCAGCAGCCAGGGCTCCTACGAGCAGTACTTC
v_call: TRBV29-1; clone_size: .; d_call: TRBD2; j_call: TRBJ2-2; cdr3_aa: CSVEGRGGELFF; cdr3_nt: TGCAGCGTTGAGGGGAGGGGAGGGGAGCTGTTTTTT
v_call: TRBV28; clone_size: once; d_call: TRBD1; j_call: TRBJ2-2; cdr3_aa: CASSAPGQGKSGELFF; cdr3_nt: TGTGCCAGCAGTGCCCCCGGACAGGGGAAGTCCGGGGAGCTGTTTTTT
v_call: TRBV2; clone_size: .; d_call: TRBD1; j_call: TRBJ2-7; cdr3_aa: CASSDRTGGGYEQYF; cdr3_nt: TGTGCCAGCAGTGACAGGACAGGGGGTGGGTACGAGCAGTACTTC
v_call: TRBV28; clone_size: once; d_call: .; j_call: TRBJ2-5; cdr3_aa: CASSFQGGAWTQYF; cdr3_nt: TGTGCCAGCAGTTTCCAGGGGGGTGCGTGGACCCAGTACTTC
v_call: TRBV5-6; clone_size: .; d_call: .; j_call: TRBJ2-3; cdr3_aa: CASSLDGGTQYF; cdr3_nt: TGTGCCAGCAGCTTGGATGGGGGTACGCAGTATTTT